This T cell receptor (beta chain) came from a study of shared clonotypes between healthy human individuals. Germline V gives CDR1 LNHNV, CDR2 YYDKDF (reference sequence). This CDR3 has 13 amino acids. V was trimmed by 3 bases and J by 1 base, leaving 6 bases between them. Some clones are missing from TCRdb's copy, which holds only in-frame ones; the method was immunoSEQ multiplex PCR. Of around 600,000 clones in the sample, around 96% were seen once. Positive CCR7 selection of CD45RO-negative cells yielded the naive CD8 cells, and terminally differentiated effector memory CD45RA+ cells were excluded. Healthy adults negative for HIV, lacking recent acute infections or vaccinations, served as donors.

The receptor was isolated from a woman in her twenties or thirties in good health. This chain links TRBV15 with TRBJ2-5; no firm D call. What was sequenced was naive CD8+ T cells sorted from blood. The CDR3 loop reads CATSSSTQETQYF. CDR3 DNA sequence: TGTGCCACCAGCAGCTCCACCCAAGAGACCCAGTACTTC.